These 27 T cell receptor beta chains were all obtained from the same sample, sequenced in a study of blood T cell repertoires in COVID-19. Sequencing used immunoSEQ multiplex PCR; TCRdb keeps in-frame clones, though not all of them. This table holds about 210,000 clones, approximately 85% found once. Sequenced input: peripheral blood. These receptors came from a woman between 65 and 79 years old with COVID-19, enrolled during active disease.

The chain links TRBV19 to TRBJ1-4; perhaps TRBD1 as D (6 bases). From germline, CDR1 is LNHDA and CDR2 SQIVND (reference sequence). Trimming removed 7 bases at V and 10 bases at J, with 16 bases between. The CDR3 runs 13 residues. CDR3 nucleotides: TGTGCCAGTATGTTCTCGGACAGCGGAAAACTGTTTTTT. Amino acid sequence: CASMFSDSGKLFF.

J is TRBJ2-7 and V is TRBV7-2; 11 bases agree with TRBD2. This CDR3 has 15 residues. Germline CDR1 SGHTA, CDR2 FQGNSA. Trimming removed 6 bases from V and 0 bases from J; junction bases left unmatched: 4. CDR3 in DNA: TGTGCCAGCAGGTATACTAGCGGGAGCTCCTACGAGCAGTACTTC. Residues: CASRYTSGSSYEQYF.

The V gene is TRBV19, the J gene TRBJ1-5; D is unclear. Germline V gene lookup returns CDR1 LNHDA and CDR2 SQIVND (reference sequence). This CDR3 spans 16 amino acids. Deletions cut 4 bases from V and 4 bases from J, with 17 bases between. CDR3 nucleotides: TGTGCCAGTAGTACCATCGGACGGGAGCAGAATCAGCCCCAGCATTTT. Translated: CASSTIGREQNQPQHF.

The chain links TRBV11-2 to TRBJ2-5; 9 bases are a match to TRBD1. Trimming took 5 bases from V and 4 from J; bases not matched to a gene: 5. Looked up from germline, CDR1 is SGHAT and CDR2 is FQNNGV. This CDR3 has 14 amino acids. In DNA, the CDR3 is TGTGCCAGCAGCACGGGACAGGGTGGAGAGACCCAGTACTTC. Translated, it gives CASSTGQGGETQYF.

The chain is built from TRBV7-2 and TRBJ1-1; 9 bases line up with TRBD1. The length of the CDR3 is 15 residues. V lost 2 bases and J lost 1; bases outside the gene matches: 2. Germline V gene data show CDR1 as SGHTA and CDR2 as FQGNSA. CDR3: CASSLKGQGNTEAFF. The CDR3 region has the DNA TGTGCCAGCAGCTTAAAGGGACAGGGGAACACTGAAGCTTTCTTT.

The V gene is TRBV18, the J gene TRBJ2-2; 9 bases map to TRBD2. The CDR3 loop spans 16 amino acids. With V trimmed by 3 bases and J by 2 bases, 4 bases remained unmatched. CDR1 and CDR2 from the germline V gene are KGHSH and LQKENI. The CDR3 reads CASSPGLASNTGELFF. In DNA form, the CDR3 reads TGTGCCAGCTCACCTGGACTAGCGAGTAACACCGGGGAGCTGTTTTTT.

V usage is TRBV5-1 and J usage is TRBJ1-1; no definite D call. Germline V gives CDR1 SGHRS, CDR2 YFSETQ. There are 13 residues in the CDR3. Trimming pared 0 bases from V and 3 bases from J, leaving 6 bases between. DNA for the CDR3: TGCGCCAGCAGCTTGGTCCCTGACACTGAAGCTTTCTTT. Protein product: CASSLVPDTEAFF.

The CDR3: CASSERGAGKLFF. The CDR3 nucleotides read TGTGCCAGCAGTGAACGAGGAGCCGGAAAACTGTTTTTT. The rearrangement links TRBV6-1 to TRBJ1-4, with unresolved D. Trimming took off 2 bases at V and 10 bases at J, with 11 bases between the two ends. Per germline, CDR1 MNHNS and CDR2 SASEGT. This CDR3 has 13 amino acids.

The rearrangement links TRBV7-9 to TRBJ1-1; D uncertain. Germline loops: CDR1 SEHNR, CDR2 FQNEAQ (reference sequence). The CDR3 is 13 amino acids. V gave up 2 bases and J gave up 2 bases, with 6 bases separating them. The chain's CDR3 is CASSLSANTEAFF. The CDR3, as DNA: TGTGCCAGCAGCTTAAGCGCCAACACTGAAGCTTTCTTT.

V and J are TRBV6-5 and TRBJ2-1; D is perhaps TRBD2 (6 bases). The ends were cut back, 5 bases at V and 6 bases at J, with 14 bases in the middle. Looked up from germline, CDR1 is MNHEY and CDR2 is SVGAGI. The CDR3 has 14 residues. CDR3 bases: TGTGCCAGCAGTCCTGGGGGAGGAAGCAATGAGCAGTTCTTC. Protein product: CASSPGGGSNEQFF.

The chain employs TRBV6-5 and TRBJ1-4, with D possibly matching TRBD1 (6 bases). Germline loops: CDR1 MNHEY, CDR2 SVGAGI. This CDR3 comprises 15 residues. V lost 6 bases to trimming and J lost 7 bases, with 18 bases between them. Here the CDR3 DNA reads TGTGCCAGCAGCTCCGAGGGGGTCAGGGGTGAAAAACTGTTTTTT. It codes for CASSSEGVRGEKLFF.

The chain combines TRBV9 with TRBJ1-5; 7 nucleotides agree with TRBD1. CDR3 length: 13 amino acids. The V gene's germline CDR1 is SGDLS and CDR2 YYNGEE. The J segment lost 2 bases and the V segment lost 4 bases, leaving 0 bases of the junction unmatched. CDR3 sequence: CASSTGGNQPQHF. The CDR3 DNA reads TGTGCCAGCAGCACAGGGGGCAATCAGCCCCAGCATTTT.

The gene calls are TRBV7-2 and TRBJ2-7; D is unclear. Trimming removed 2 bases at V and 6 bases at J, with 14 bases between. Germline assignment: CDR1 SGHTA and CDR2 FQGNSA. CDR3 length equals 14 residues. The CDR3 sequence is CASSLTRSLAEQYF. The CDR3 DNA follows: TGTGCCAGCAGCTTAACACGGAGCCTGGCCGAGCAGTACTTC.

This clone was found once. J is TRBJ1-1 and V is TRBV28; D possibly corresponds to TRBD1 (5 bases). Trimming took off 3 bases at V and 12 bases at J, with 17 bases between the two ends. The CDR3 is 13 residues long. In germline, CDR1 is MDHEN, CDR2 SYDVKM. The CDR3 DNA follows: TGTGCCAGCAGTTTGGTTGGGGCAGGGATGCCTTTCTTT. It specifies CASSLVGAGMPFF.

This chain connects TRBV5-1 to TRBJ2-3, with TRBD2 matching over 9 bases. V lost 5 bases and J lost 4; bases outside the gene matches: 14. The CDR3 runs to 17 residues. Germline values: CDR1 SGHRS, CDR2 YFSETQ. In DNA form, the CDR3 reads TGCGCCAGCAGTTATACCGGGACTAGCTTGAGTCCAGATACGCAGTATTTT. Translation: CASSYTGTSLSPDTQYF.

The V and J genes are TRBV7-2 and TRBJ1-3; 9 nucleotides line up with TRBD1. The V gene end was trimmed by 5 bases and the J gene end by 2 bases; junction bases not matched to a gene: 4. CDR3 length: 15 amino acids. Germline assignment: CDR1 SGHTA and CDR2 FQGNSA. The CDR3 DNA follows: TGTGCCAGCAGCGTAGGACAGGGGCCTGGAAACACCATATATTTT. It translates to CASSVGQGPGNTIYF.

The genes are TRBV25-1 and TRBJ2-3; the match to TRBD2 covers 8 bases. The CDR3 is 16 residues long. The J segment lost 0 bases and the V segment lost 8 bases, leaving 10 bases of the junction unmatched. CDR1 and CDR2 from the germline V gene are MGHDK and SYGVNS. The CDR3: CASSLLTSASTDTQYF. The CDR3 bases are TGTGCCAGCTCGCTACTGACTAGCGCTAGCACAGATACGCAGTATTTT.

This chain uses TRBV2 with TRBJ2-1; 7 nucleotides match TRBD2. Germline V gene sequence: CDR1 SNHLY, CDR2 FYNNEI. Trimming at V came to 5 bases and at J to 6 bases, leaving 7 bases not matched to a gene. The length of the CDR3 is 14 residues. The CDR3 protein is CASSNKRGLNEQFF. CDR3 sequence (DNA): TGTGCCAGCAGTAACAAGCGGGGACTCAATGAGCAGTTCTTC.

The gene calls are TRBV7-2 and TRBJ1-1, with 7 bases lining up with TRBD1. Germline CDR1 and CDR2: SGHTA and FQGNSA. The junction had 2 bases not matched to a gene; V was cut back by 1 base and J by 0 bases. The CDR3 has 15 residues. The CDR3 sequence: CASSLGGTVNTEAFF. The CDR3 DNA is TGTGCCAGCAGCTTAGGCGGGACAGTGAACACTGAAGCTTTCTTT.

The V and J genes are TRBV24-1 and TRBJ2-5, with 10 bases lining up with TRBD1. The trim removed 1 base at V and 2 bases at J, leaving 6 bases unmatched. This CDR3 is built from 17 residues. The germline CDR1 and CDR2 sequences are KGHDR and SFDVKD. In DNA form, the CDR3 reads TGTGCCACCAGTGATTTAGGGACAGGGGTTGGACAAGAGACCCAGTACTTC. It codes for CATSDLGTGVGQETQYF.

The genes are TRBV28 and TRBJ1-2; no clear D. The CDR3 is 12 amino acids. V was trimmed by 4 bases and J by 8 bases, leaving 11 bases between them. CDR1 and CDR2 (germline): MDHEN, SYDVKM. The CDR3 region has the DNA TGTGCCAGCAGTTCCCGGTCCTCGGGCTACACCTTC. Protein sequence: CASSSRSSGYTF.

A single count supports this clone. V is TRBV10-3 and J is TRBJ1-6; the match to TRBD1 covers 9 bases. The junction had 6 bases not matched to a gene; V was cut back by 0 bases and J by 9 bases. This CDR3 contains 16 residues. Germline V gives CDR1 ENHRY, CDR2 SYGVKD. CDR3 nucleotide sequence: TGTGCCATCAGTGAGTCTTCCGGACAGGGGAGTTCACCCCTCCACTTT. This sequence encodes CAISESSGQGSSPLHF.

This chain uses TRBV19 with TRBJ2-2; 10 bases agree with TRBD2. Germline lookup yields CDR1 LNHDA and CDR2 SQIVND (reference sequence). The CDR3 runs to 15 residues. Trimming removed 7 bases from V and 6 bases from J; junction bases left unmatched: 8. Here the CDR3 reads CASTASGSVAGELFF. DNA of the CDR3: TGTGCCAGTACCGCTAGCGGGAGCGTCGCCGGGGAGCTGTTTTTT. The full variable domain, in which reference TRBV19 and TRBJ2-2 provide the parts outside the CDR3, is DGGITQSPKYLFRKEGQNVTLSCEQNLNHDAMYWYRQDPGQGLRLIYYSQIVNDFQKGDIAEGYSVSREKKESFPLTVTSAQKNPTAFYLCASTASGSVAGELFFGEGSRLTVL.

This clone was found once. Here the CDR3 reads CASRTGDGNSPLHF. CDR3 DNA sequence: TGTGCCAGCAGGACAGGGGACGGAAATTCACCCCTCCACTTT. The rearrangement joins TRBV28 to TRBJ1-6, with TRBD1 matching 8 bases. Germline loops: CDR1 MDHEN, CDR2 SYDVKM. There are 14 residues in the CDR3. The V gene end was trimmed by 6 bases and the J gene end by 7 bases; junction bases not matched to a gene: 5.

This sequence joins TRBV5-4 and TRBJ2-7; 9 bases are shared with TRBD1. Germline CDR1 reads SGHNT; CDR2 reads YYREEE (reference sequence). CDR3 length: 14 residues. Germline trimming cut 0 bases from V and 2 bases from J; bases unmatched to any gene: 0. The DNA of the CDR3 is TGTGCCAGCAGCTTGGACAGGGGGCCCTACGAGCAGTACTTC. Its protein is CASSLDRGPYEQYF.

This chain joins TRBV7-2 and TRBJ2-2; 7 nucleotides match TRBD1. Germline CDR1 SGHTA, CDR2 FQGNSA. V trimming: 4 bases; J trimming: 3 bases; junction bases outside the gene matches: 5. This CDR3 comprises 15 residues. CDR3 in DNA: TGTGCCAGCAGCTCAGCAGGGGGAGACACCGGGGAGCTGTTTTTT. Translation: CASSSAGGDTGELFF.

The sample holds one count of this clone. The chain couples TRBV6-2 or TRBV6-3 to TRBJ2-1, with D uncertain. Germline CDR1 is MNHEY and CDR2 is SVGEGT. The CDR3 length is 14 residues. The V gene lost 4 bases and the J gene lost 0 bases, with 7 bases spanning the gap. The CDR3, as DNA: TGTGCCAGCAGTTCGAGCTACTCCTACAATGAGCAGTTCTTC. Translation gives CASSSSYSYNEQFF.